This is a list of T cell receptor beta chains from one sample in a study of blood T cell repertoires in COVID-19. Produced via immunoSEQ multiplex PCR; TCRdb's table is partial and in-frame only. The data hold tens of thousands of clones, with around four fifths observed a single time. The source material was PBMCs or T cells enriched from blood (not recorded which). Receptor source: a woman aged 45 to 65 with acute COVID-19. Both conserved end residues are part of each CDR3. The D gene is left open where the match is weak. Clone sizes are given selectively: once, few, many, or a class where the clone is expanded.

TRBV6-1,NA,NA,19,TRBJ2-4,TGTGCCAGCAGTGAAGACAGTCTTGCCCAGGTCTTAGCCAAAAACATTCAGTACTTC,CASSEDSLAQVLAKNIQYF
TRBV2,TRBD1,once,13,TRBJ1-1,TGTGCCAGCATGGGACAGATGAACACTGAAGCTTTCTTT,CASMGQMNTEAFF
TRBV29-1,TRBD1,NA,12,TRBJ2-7,TGCAGCGTGGATGGACAGGGGAACGAGCAGTACTTC,CSVDGQGNEQYF
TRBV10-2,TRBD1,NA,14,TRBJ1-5,TGCGCCAGCAGTGCAACAGGGGGCCGGCAGCCCCAGCATTTT,CASSATGGRQPQHF
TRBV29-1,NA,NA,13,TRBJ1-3,TGCAGCGTTCAGGGGCGCGAAGCAGACACCATATATTTT,CSVQGREADTIYF
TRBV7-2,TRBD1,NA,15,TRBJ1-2,TGTGCCAGCAGCTTACGGGGACAGGGGTCAGGTGGCTACACCTTC,CASSLRGQGSGGYTF
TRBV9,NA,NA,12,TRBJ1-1,TGTGCCAGCAGCCCTCGGGGCACTGAAGCTTTCTTT,CASSPRGTEAFF
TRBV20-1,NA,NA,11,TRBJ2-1,TGCAGTGCTAAGGACTTGAATGAGCAGTTCTTC,CSAKDLNEQFF
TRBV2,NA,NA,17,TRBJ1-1,TGTGCCAGCAGTGGACCACAGGTGGTGTCTAGGAACACTGAAGCTTTCTTT,CASSGPQVVSRNTEAFF
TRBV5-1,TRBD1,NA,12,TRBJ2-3,TGCGCCAGCAGCTCGTCAGGGGGCTCGCAGTATTTT,CASSSSGGSQYF
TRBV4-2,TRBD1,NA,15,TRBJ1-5,TGTGCCAGCAGCCAAGAAGCCAGGGGGAGCCAGCCCCAGCATTTT,CASSQEARGSQPQHF
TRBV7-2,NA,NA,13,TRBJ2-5,TGTGCCAGCAGTTGGGGCGCGAAGGAGACCCAGTACTTC,CASSWGAKETQYF
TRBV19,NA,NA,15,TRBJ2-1,TGTGCCAGTAATAACCGGGACATCGGTGGCCATGAGCAGTTCTTC,CASNNRDIGGHEQFF
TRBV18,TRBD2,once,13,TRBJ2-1,TGTGCCAGCACCTCGCCGGGGGGCAATGAGCAGTTCTTC,CASTSPGGNEQFF
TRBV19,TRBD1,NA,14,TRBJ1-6,TGTGCCAGCGGACAGGCTTCCTATAATTCACCCCTCCACTTT,CASGQASYNSPLHF
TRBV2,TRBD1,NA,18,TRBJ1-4,TGTGCCAGCAGCCAAACTCTACCTCGGGACAGCAGTAATGAAAAACTGTTTTTT,CASSQTLPRDSSNEKLFF
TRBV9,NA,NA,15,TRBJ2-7,TGTGCCAGCAGCGTAGAAGGGACACAGCATTACGAGCAGTACTTC,CASSVEGTQHYEQYF
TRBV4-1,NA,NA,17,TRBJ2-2,TGCGCCAGCAGCCAAGCTAATATGGGGGCCTACACCGGGGAGCTGTTTTTT,CASSQANMGAYTGELFF
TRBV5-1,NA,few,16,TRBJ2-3,TGCGCCAGCAGCTTGGCCATCAACAGGGAAGCAGATACGCAGTATTTT,CASSLAINREADTQYF
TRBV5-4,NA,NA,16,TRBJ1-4,TGTGCCAGCAGCTTGAAGGGGGTCACAACTAATGAAAAACTGTTTTTT,CASSLKGVTTNEKLFF
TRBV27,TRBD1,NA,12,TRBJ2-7,TGTGCCAGCCGGGACAGGGGGCGAGGGCAGTACTTC,CASRDRGRGQYF
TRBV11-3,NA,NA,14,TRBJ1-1,TGTGCCAGCAGCTCAAGGGGTTCAGACACTGAAGCTTTCTTT,CASSSRGSDTEAFF
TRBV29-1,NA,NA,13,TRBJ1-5,TGCAGCGTTGCAGTAGGAGGCAATCAGCCCCAGCATTTT,CSVAVGGNQPQHF
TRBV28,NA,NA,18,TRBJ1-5,TGTGCCAGCAGAGCCCCACCCTTCGACAGGTTAAGCAATCAGCCCCAGCATTTT,CASRAPPFDRLSNQPQHF
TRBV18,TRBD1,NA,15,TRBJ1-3,TGTGCCAGCTCACCGGGACAGGGCTCTGGAAACACCATATATTTT,CASSPGQGSGNTIYF
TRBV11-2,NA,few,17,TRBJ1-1,TGTGCCAGCAGCTTAGGGGCAGGCTCCATAGGGAACACTGAAGCTTTCTTT,CASSLGAGSIGNTEAFF